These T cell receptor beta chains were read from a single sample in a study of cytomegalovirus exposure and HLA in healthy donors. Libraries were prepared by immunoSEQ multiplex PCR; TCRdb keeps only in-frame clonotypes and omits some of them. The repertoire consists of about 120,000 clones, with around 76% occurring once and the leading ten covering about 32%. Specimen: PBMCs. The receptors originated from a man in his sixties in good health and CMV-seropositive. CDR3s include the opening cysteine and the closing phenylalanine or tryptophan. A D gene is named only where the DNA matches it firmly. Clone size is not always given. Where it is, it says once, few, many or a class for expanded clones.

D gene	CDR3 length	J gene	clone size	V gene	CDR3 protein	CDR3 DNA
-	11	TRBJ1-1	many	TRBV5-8	CASSFSTEAFF	TGTGCCAGCAGCTTCAGCACTGAAGCTTTCTTT
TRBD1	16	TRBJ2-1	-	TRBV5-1	CASSIQQGYPINEQFF	TGCGCCAGCAGCATACAACAGGGGTATCCCATCAATGAGCAGTTCTTC
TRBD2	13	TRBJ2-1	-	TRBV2	CASKAGEGNEQFF	TGTGCCAGCAAAGCGGGAGAGGGCAATGAGCAGTTCTTC
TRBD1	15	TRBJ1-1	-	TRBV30	CAWSDTGTGMTEAFF	TGTGCCTGGAGTGACACCGGGACAGGGATGACTGAAGCTTTCTTT
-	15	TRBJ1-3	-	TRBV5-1	CASSQDSAPGNTIYF	TGCGCCAGCAGCCAGGACAGCGCTCCTGGAAACACCATATATTTT
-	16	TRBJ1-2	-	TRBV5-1	CASSPGGAGSNYGYTF	TGCGCCAGCAGCCCGGGGGGCGCCGGATCTAACTATGGCTACACCTTC
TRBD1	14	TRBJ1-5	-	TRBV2	CASSGSGGHQPQHF	TGTGCCAGCAGTGGCTCAGGGGGACATCAGCCCCAGCATTTT
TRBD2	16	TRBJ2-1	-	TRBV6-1	CASSEAWSGGAHEQFF	TGTGCCAGCAGTGAAGCGTGGAGCGGGGGGGCCCATGAGCAGTTCTTC
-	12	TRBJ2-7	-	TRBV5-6	CASATGNYEQYF	TGTGCCAGCGCCACAGGGAACTACGAGCAGTACTTC
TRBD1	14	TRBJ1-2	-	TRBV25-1	CASSGAGTAYGYTF	TGTGCCAGCAGTGGGGCCGGGACAGCCTATGGCTACACCTTC
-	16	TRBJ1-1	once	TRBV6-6	CASSYSNAGPNTEAFF	TGTGCCAGCAGTTACTCCAACGCGGGACCGAACACTGAAGCTTTCTTT
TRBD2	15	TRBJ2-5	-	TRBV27	CASSLVGGLKETQYF	TGTGCCAGCAGTTTAGTGGGAGGGCTGAAAGAGACCCAGTACTTC
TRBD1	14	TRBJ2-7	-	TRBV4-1	CASSQTGGPYEQYF	TGCGCCAGCAGCCAGACAGGGGGGCCCTACGAGCAGTACTTC
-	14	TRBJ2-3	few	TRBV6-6	CASRNSGSTDTQYF	TGTGCCAGCCGCAATAGCGGTAGCACAGATACGCAGTATTTT
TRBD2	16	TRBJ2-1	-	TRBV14	CASSQVAGGQYNEQFF	TGTGCCAGCAGCCAAGTAGCGGGAGGCCAATACAATGAGCAGTTCTTC
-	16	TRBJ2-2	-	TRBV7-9	CASSSPSGLFTGELFF	TGTGCCAGCAGCTCCCCCTCCGGACTTTTTACCGGGGAGCTGTTTTTT
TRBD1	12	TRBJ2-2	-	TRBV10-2	CASRQGAGELFF	TGCGCCAGCAGACAGGGGGCTGGGGAGCTGTTTTTT
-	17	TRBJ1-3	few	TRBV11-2	CASSSNTGPQSGNTIYF	TGTGCCAGCAGCTCGAACACAGGTCCCCAGTCTGGAAACACCATATATTTT
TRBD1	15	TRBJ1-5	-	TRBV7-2	CASSSRTGLVQPQHF	TGTGCCAGCAGCTCCCGGACAGGGTTAGTTCAGCCCCAGCATTTT
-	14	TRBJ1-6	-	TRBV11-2	CASSLMGGGSPLHF	TGTGCCAGCAGCTTAATGGGGGGAGGGTCACCCCTCCACTTT
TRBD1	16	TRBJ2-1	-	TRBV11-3	CASSPRTGVHYNEQFF	TGTGCCAGCAGCCCCCGGACAGGGGTTCACTACAATGAGCAGTTCTTC
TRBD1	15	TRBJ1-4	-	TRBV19	CASSIPRQGNEKLFF	TGTGCCAGTAGTATCCCCCGACAGGGGAATGAAAAACTGTTTTTT
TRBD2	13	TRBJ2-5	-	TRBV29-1	CSVDSGSGETQYF	TGCAGCGTAGATAGCGGGAGCGGCGAGACCCAGTACTTC
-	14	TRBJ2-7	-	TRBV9	CASSPSGQTYEQYF	TGTGCCAGCAGCCCTAGTGGCCAAACCTACGAGCAGTACTTC
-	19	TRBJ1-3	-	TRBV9	CASSVDMGWEQGDGNTIYF	TGTGCCAGCAGCGTAGATATGGGTTGGGAACAGGGAGATGGAAACACCATATATTTT
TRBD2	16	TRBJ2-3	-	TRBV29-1	CSGVIAGGHSTDTQYF	TGCAGCGGAGTGATAGCGGGGGGACATAGCACAGATACGCAGTATTTT
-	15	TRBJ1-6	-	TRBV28	CASSLGQGLNSPLHF	TGTGCCAGCAGTTTGGGTCAGGGGTTAAATTCACCCCTCCACTTT
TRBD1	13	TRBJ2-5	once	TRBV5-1	CASSLEGAETQYF	TGCGCCAGCAGCTTGGAGGGGGCAGAGACCCAGTACTTC
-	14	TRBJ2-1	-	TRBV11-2	CASSLKLAVNEQFF	TGTGCCAGCAGCTTAAAGTTAGCAGTGAATGAGCAGTTCTTC
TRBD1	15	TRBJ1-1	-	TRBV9	CASSPRQGAGTEAFF	TGTGCCAGCAGCCCACGACAGGGAGCGGGCACTGAAGCTTTCTTT
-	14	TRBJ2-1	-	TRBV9	CASSATSGTLEQFF	TGTGCCAGCAGCGCGACATCCGGAACCCTTGAGCAGTTCTTC
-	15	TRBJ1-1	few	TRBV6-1	CASSELGALNTEAFF	TGTGCCAGCAGTGAACTAGGAGCCCTGAACACTGAAGCTTTCTTT
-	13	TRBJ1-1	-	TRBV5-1	CASSAEIDTEAFF	TGCGCCAGCAGCGCTGAAATAGACACTGAAGCTTTCTTT
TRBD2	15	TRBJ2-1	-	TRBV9	CASSVARGRAHEQFF	TGTGCCAGCAGCGTAGCTCGGGGGAGGGCACATGAGCAGTTCTTC
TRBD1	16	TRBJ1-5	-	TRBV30	CAWSVRAGGVGQPQHF	TGTGCCTGGAGTGTACGGGCAGGGGGCGTTGGGCAGCCCCAGCATTTT
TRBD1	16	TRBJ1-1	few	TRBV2	CASQPTGAFMNTEAFF	TGTGCCAGCCAACCAACAGGGGCCTTCATGAACACTGAAGCTTTCTTT
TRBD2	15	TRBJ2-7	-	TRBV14	CASSQTSGSLYEQYF	TGTGCCAGCAGCCAAACTAGCGGATCCCTCTACGAGCAGTACTTC
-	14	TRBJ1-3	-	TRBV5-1	CTGGGGLSGNTIYF	TGCACGGGGGGCGGGGGCCTCTCTGGAAACACCATATATTTT
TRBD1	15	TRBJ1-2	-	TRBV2	CASSETRQGLYGYTF	TGTGCCAGCAGTGAGACGAGACAGGGCCTATATGGCTACACCTTC
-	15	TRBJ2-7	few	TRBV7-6	CASSLGGRAIGEQYF	TGTGCCAGCAGCCTGGGCGGCAGGGCGATAGGCGAGCAGTACTTC
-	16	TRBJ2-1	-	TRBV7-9	CASSLTGLMGSNEQFF	TGTGCCAGCAGCTTGACAGGACTGATGGGGAGCAATGAGCAGTTCTTC
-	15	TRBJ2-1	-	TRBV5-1	CASSQQGSSYNEQFF	TGCGCCAGCAGCCAACAGGGTTCTTCCTACAATGAGCAGTTCTTC
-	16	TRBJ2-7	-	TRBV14	CASSHRPGTSSYEQYF	TGTGCCAGCAGCCATCGACCCGGGACATCCTCCTACGAGCAGTACTTC
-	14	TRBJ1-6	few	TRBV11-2	CASSRVVYNSPLHF	TGTGCCAGCAGCCGGGTAGTCTATAATTCACCCCTCCACTTT
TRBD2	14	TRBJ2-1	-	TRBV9	CASRRTSGSGEQFF	TGTGCCAGCAGGAGGACTAGCGGGAGCGGTGAGCAGTTCTTC
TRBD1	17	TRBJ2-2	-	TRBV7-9	CASSLAGTGFYTGELFF	TGTGCCAGCAGCTTGGCTGGGACAGGGTTCTACACCGGGGAGCTGTTTTTT
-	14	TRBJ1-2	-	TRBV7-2	CASSLELGGYGYTF	TGTGCCAGCAGCTTAGAATTGGGGGGCTATGGCTACACCTTC
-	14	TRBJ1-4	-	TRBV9	CASSQGPANEKLFF	TGTGCCAGCAGTCAGGGGCCGGCTAATGAAAAACTGTTTTTT
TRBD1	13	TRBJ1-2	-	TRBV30	CAWSKGQNYGYTF	TGTGCCTGGAGTAAGGGACAGAACTATGGCTACACCTTC
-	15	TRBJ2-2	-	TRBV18	CASSPPQGYTGELFF	TGTGCCAGCTCACCACCCCAGGGCTACACCGGGGAGCTGTTTTTT
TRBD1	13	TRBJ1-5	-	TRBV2	CASRKDRAAPQHF	TGTGCCAGCAGAAAAGACAGGGCGGCGCCCCAGCATTTT
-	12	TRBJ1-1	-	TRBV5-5	CASSLDSRYAFF	TGTGCCAGCAGCTTGGACAGTCGGTACGCTTTCTTT
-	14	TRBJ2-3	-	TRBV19	CASSIRQFTDTQYF	TGTGCCAGTAGTATTCGTCAGTTCACAGATACGCAGTATTTT
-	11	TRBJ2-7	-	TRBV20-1	CSASNSYEQYF	TGCAGTGCTAGCAACAGTTACGAGCAGTACTTC
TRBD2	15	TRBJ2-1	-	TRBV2	CASSEPGGMYNEQFF	TGTGCCAGCAGTGAACCGGGAGGGATGTACAATGAGCAGTTCTTC
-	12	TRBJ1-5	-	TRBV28	CASRSGGQPQHF	TGTGCCAGCAGATCGGGAGGTCAGCCCCAGCATTTT
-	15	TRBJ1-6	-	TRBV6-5	CASSSNEVGNSPLHF	TGTGCCAGCAGCTCGAACGAGGTTGGGAATTCACCCCTCCACTTT
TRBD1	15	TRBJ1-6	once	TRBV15	CATSRSGQEYSPLHF	TGTGCCACCAGCAGGAGTGGACAGGAATATTCACCCCTCCACTTT
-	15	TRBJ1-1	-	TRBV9	CASSPPGATGTEAFF	TGTGCCAGCAGCCCACCGGGAGCCACGGGGACTGAAGCTTTCTTT